Described below is a single T cell receptor beta chain sequence and its context. Naive CD8 cells lacked CD45RO and underwent positive selection for CCR7, leaving out terminally differentiated effector memory CD45RA+ cells. This sample was taken from a study of shared clonotypes between healthy human individuals. Clones were sequenced by immunoSEQ multiplex PCR, and TCRdb holds only the in-frame ones, with some missing. The table has over 2 million clones, roughly 95% seen once. V was shortened by 9 bases and J by 5 bases, with 13 bases between the two germline ends. Germline CDR1 is SGHTA and CDR2 is FQGNSA. This CDR3 region has 12 residues.

The chain has TRBV7-2 and TRBJ2-5, with D uncertain. The source is a man between 18 and 35 years old in good health. Material: naive CD8+ T cells sorted from blood. The chain's CDR3 is CASTFPGETQYF. The CDR3 nucleotides read TGTGCCAGTACGTTTCCCGGGGAGACCCAGTACTTC.